This TCR beta chain was captured by sequencing in a study of T cell changes during pregnancy in multiple sclerosis. V lost 5 bases and J 4 bases, leaving 18 bases between the germline ends. The CDR3 extends over 16 amino acids. In germline, CDR1 is MNHEY, CDR2 SMNVEV (reference sequence). Data came from immunoSEQ multiplex PCR; TCRdb stores just in-frame clones and leaves some out. The profile shows about 69,000 clones, around 94% of them singletons. This TCR was recovered from a female donor in good health, enrolled as a control in a pregnancy study. The chain recombines TRBV27 with TRBJ2-1; tentatively, D is TRBD1 (6 bases). The material was peripheral blood, obtained in the third trimester of pregnancy. This CDR3 is CASSTHREGSYNEQFF. CDR3 in DNA: TGTGCCAGCAGTACCCACAGGGAAGGGTCTTACAATGAGCAGTTCTTC.